This T cell receptor (beta chain) emerged from a study of blood T cell repertoires in COVID-19. The trim removed 6 bases at V and 6 bases at J, leaving 15 bases unmatched. The CDR3 is 16 amino acids. Germline lookup yields CDR1 MRHNA and CDR2 SNTAGT. The table came from immunoSEQ multiplex PCR; TCRdb's copy has only in-frame clones and leaves some out. The table includes 200,000 to 300,000 clones, more than 85% detected once. The chain joins TRBV6-4 to TRBJ2-7, with 9 bases aligning to TRBD2. This receptor was taken from a woman aged 55-70 years with COVID-19, enrolled during active disease. What was sequenced was peripheral blood. Here the CDR3 reads CASRLPSGLAGLEQYF. CDR3 DNA: TGTGCCAGCAGGCTCCCCAGTGGGCTAGCGGGACTCGAGCAGTACTTC.